A single TCR beta chain is shown here with its context. As processed by the authors: Reference gene primer amplification gave nucleated cell count estimates. Libraries were prepared by immunoSEQ multiplex PCR; TCRdb keeps only in-frame clonotypes and omits some of them. V and J calls and clone size are given by that table; D and trimming were obtained from the DNA. The sample consists of about 270,000 clones, about 89% of them appearing once. After removal of 5 bases from V and 5 bases from J, the junction contained 6 bases not matched to a gene. In germline, CDR1 is PRHDT, CDR2 FYEKMQ (reference sequence). The CDR3 spans 14 residues. The data belong to a study of blood T cell repertoires in COVID-19. Study in general: T cells, B-cell-depleted T cells, or PBMCs supplied cDNA or gDNA.

The sequence came from a man aged 35 to 55 with active or convalescent COVID-19. Sequenced sample: peripheral blood. V usage is TRBV13 and J usage is TRBJ2-3, with 8 bases fitting TRBD1. The CDR3: CASSAGQGRDTQYF. DNA of the CDR3: TGTGCCAGCAGCGCCGGACAGGGAAGAGATACGCAGTATTTT. Combining the CDR3 with reference TRBV13 and TRBJ2-3 gives the whole variable domain AAGVIQSPRHLIKEKRETATLKCYPIPRHDTVYWYQQGPGQDPQFLISFYEKMQSDKGSIPDRFSAQQFSDYHSELNMSSLELGDSALYFCASSAGQGRDTQYFGPGTRLTVL.